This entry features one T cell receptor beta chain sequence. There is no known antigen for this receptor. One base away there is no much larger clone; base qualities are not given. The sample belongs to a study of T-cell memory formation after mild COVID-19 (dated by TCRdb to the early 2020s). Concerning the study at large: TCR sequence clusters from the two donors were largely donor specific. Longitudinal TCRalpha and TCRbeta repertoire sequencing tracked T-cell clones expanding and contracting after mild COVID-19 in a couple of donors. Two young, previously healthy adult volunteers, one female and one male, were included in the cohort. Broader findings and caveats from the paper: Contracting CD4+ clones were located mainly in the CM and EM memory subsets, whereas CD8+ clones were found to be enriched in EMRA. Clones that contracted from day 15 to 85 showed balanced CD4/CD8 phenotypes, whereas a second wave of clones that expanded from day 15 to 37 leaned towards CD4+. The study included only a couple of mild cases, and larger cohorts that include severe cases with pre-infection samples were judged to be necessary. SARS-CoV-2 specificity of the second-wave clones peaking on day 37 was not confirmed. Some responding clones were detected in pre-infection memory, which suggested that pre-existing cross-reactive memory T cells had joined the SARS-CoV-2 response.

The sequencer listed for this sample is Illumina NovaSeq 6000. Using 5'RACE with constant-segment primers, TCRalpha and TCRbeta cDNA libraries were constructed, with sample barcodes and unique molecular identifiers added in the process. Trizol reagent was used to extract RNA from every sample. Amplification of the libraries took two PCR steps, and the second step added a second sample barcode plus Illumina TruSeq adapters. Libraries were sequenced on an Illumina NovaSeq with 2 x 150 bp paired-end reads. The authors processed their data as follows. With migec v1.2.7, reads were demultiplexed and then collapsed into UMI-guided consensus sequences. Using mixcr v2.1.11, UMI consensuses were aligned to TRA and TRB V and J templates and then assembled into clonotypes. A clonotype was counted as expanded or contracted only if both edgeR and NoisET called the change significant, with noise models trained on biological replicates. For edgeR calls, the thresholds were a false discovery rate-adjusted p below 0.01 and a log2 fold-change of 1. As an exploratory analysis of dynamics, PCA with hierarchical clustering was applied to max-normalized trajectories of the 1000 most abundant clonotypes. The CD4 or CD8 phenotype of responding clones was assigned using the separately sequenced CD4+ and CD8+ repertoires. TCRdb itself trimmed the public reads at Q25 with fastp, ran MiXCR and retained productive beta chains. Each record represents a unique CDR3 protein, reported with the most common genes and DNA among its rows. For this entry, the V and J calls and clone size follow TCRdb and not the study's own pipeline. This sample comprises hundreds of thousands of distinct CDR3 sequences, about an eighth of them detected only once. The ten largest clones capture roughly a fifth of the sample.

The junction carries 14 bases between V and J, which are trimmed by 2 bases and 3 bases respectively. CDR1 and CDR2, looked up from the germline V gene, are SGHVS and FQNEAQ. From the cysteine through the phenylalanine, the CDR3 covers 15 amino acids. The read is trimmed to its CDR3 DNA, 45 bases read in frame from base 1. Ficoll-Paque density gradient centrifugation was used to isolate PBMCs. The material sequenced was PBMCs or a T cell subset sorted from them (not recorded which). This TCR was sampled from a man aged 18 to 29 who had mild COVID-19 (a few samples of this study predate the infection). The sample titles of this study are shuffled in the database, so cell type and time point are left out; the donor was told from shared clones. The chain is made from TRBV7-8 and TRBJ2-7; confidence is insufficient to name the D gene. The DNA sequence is TGTGCCAGCAGCTTACGGTTAGCACAGAACTACGAGCAGTACTTC. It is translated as CASSLRLAQNYEQYF.